Sequencing of this TCR beta chain was carried out in a study of PD-1 blockade in classical Hodgkin lymphoma. Remarks on this clone: Its antigen is as yet unknown.

V lost 0 bases to trimming and J lost 4 bases, with 5 bases between them. Germline CDR1 and CDR2: SGDLS and YYNGEE. The CDR3 length is 13 residues. The time point denotes: cycle 4 day 1 (C4D1), after six to seven weeks of nivolumab. With no exception, relapse followed autologous stem cell transplantation in all patients, and brentuximab vedotin exposure varied. Overall study findings and caveats: TCR diversity rose significantly by C4D1 in CD4+ but not CD8+ cells. Patients were excluded if nivolumab began under 1 year after ASCT (the autologous transplant).

Only in-frame clones appear in the TCRdb table, and some are missing; sequencing was by immunoSEQ multiplex PCR. Of tens of thousands of clones in the sample, more than 90% are singletons; the top ten hold around 8%. The chain employs TRBV9 and TRBJ1-5, with D uncertain. The sequencing here drew on peripheral blood mononuclear cells (PBMCs), taken before the fourth cycle of nivolumab. The sequence was obtained from a human donor with classical Hodgkin lymphoma. This CDR3 is CASSVDANQPQHF. The CDR3 DNA follows: TGTGCCAGCAGCGTAGACGCAAATCAGCCCCAGCATTTT.